A selection of T cell receptor beta chains follows, all from one sample in a study of T cells after yellow fever vaccination. TCRdb itself ran the 5' RACE reads through MiXCR, one entry per CDR3 protein. The sample records roughly 250,000 distinct CDR3 sequences, 10% to 15% being singletons. The material was CD4+ T cells sorted from PBMCs, obtained 45 days after the yellow fever booster vaccination. The receptors stem from a man in his thirties or forties who received the YFV17D yellow fever vaccine. CDR3s include the opening cysteine and the closing phenylalanine or tryptophan.

V,CDR3
TRBV11-2,CASSLEWTAYNEQFF
TRBV5-1,CASSLSLAGGGMTSYEQYF
TRBV20-1,CSARNLGTSGSRSSYNEQFF
TRBV7-3,CASSLMAGDYNEQFF
TRBV2,CARGTSGVTTYEQYF
TRBV7-8,CASSLPTQNYGYTF
TRBV2,CASSPTGGVEAFF
TRBV4-3,CASSQDRAGGPGIPYEQYF
TRBV29-1,CSVGGTITDTQYF
TRBV6-2/TRBV6-3,CASSYSSLATVSETQYF
TRBV20-1,CSALRTGKETQYF